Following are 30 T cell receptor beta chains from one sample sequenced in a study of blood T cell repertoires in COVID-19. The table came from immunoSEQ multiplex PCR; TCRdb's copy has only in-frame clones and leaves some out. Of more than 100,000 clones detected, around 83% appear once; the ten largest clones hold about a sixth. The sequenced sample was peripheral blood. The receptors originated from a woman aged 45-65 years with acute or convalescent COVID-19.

CDR3 DNA sequence: TGTGCCAGCTCACCACCCTATTCGGGGGTCCAAAGCTCCTACAATGAGCAGTTCTTC. Encoded protein: CASSPPYSGVQSSYNEQFF. The rearrangement links TRBV18 to TRBJ2-1; tentatively, D is TRBD2 (6 bases). There are 19 residues in the CDR3. The V end lost 0 bases, the J end lost 0 bases, and 18 bases lay between the germline ends. Germline-derived CDR1 and CDR2 are KGHSH and LQKENI.

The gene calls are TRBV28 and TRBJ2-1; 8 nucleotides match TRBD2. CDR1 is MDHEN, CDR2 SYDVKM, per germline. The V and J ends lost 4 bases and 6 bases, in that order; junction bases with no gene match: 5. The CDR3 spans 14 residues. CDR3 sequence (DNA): TGTGCCAGCAGTTCCGGGACTAGACCCAATGAGCAGTTCTTC. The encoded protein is CASSSGTRPNEQFF.

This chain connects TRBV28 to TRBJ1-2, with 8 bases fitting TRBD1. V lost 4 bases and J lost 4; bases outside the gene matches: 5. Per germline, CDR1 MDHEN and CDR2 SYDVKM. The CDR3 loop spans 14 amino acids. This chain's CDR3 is CASSSSQGGYGYTF. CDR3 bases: TGTGCCAGCAGTTCCTCACAGGGGGGCTATGGCTACACCTTC.

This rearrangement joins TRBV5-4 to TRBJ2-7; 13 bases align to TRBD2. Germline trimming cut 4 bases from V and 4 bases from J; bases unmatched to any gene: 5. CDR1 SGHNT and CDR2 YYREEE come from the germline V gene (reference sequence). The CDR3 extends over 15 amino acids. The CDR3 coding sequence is TGTGCCAGCAGCCTTCCGGGACTAGCGGGATACGAGCAGTACTTC. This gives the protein CASSLPGLAGYEQYF.

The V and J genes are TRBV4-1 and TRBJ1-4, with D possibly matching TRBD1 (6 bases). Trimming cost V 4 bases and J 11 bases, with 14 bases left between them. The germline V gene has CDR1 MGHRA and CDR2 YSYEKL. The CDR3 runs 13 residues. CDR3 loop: CASSRVTGWKLFF. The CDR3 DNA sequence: TGCGCCAGCAGCCGGGTGACAGGCTGGAAACTGTTTTTT.

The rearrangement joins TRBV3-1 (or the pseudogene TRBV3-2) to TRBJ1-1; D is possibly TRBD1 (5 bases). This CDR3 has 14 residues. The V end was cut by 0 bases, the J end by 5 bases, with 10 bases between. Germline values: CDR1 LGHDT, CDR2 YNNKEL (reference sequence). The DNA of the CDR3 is TGTGCCAGCAGCCAAGATACGGGGGGGACTGAAGCTTTCTTT. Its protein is CASSQDTGGTEAFF.

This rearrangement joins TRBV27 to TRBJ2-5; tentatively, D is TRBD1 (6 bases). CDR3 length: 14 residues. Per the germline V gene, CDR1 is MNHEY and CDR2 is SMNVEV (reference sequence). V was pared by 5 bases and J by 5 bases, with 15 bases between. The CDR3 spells CASSPFDQGETQYF. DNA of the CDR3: TGTGCCAGCAGTCCTTTCGACCAGGGGGAGACCCAGTACTTC.

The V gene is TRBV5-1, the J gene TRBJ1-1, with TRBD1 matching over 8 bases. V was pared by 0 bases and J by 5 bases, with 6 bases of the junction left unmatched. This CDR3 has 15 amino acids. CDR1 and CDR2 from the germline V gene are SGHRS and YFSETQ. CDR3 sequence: CASSLAQGGRTEAFF. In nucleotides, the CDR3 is TGCGCCAGCAGCTTGGCACAGGGGGGTCGGACTGAAGCTTTCTTT. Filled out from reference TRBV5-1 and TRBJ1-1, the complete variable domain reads KAGVTQTPRYLIKTRGQQVTLSCSPISGHRSVSWYQQTPGQGLQFLFEYFSETQRNKGNFPGRFSGRQFSNSRSEMNVSTLELGDSALYLCASSLAQGGRTEAFFGQGTRLTVV.

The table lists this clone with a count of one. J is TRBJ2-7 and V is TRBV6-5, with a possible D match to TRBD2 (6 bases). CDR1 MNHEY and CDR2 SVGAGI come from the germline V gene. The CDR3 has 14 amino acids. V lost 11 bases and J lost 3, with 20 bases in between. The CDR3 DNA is TGTGCCGCCCGGGGGACGCCCCGGGACTACGAGCAGTACTTC. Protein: CAARGTPRDYEQYF.

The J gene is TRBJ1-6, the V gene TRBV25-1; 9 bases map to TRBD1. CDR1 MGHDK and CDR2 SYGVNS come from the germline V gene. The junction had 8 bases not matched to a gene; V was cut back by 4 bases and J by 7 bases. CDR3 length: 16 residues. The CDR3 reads CASSAATGGWNSPLHF. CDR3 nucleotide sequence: TGTGCCAGCAGTGCCGCGACAGGGGGTTGGAATTCACCCCTCCACTTT.

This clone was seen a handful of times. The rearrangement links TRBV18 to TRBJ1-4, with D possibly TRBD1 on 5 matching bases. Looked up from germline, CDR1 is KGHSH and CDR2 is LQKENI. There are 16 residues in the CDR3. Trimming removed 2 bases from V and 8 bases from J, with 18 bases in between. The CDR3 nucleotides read TGTGCCAGCTCACCAGCCGGGACTCTAGCTGGGGAAAAACTGTTTTTT. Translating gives CASSPAGTLAGEKLFF.

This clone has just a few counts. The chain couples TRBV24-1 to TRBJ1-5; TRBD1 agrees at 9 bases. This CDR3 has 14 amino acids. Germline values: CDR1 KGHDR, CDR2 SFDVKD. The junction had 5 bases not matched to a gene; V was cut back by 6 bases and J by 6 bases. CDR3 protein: CATSPGQGSQPQHF. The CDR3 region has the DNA TGTGCCACCAGTCCGGGACAGGGTTCTCAGCCCCAGCATTTT.

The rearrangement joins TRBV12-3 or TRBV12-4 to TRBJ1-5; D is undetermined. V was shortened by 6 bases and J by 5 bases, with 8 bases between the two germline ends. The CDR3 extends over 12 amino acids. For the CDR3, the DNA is TGTGCCAGCAGACTCCAGGATCAGCCCCAGCATTTT. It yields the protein CASRLQDQPQHF.

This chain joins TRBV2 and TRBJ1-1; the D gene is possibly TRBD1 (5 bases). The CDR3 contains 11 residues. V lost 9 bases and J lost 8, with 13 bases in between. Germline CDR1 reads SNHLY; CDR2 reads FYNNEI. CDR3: CARLDRDEAFF. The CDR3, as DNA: TGTGCCAGACTCGACAGAGACGAAGCTTTCTTT.

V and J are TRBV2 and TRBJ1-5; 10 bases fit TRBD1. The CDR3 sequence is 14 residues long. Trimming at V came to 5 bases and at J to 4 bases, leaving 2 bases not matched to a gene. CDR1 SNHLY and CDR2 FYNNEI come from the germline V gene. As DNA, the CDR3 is TGTGCCAGCAGTCGGGACAGGGGTAATCAGCCCCAGCATTTT. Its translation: CASSRDRGNQPQHF.

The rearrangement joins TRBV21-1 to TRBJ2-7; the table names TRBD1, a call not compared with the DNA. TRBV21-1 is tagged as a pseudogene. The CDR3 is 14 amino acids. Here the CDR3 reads CASSKADRGHEQYF. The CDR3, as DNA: TGTGCCAGCAGCAAAGCGGACAGGGGGCACGAGCAGTACTTC.

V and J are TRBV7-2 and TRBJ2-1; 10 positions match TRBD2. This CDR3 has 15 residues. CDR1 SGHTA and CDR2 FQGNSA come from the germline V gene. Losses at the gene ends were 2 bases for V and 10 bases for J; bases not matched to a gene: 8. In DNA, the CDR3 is TGTGCCAGCAGCTTAAGGCTAGCGGGGGATAACGAGCAGTTCTTC. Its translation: CASSLRLAGDNEQFF.

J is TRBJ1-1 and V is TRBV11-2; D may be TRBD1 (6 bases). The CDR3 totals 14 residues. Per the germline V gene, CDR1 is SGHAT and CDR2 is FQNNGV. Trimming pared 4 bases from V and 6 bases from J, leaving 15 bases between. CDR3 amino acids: CASSSRTAPAEAFF. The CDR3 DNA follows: TGTGCCAGCAGCTCTCGGACAGCCCCCGCTGAAGCTTTCTTT.

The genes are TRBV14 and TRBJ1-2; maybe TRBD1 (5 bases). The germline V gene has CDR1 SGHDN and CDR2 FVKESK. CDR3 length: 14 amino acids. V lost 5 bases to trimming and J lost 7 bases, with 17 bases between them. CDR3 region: CASSNSGHGAGYTF. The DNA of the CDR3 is TGTGCCAGCAGCAACTCAGGCCATGGGGCTGGCTACACCTTC. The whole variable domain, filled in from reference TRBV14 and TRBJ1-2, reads EAGVTQFPSHSVIEKGQTVTLRCDPISGHDNLYWYRRVMGKEIKFLLHFVKESKQDESGMPNNRFLAERTGGTYSTLKVQPAELEDSGVYFCASSNSGHGAGYTFGSGTRLTVV.

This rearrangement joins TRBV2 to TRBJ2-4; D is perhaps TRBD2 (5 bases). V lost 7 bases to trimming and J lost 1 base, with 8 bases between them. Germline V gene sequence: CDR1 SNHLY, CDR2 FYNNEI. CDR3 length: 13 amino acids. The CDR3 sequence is CASTSRAKNIQYF. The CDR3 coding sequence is TGTGCCAGCACTAGCAGGGCCAAAAACATTCAGTACTTC.

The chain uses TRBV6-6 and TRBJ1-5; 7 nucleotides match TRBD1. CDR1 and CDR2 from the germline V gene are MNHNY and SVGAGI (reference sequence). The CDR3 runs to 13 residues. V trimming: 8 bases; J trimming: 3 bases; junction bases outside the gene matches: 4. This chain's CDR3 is CASLTGDNQPQHF. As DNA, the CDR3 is TGTGCCAGCCTCACAGGGGACAATCAGCCCCAGCATTTT.

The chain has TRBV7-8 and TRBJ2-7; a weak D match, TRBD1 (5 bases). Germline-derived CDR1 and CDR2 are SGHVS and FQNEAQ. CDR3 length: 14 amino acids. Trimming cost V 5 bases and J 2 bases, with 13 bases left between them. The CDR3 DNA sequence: TGTGCCAGCAGCCCCAGCAGGGTCGCCTACGAGCAGTACTTC. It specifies CASSPSRVAYEQYF.

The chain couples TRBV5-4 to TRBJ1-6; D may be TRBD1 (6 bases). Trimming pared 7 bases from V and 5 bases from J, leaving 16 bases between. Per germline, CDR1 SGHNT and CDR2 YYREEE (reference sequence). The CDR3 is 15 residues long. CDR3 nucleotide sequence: TGTGCCAGCGGCGCAGGGGTCCTCGATAATTCACCCCTCCACTTT. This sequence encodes CASGAGVLDNSPLHF.

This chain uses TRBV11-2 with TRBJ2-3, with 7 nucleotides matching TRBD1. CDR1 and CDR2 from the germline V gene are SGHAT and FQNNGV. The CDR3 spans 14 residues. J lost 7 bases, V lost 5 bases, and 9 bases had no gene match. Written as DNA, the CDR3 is TGTGCCAGCAGCCATGGACAGGACTCAAATACGCAGTATTTT. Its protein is CASSHGQDSNTQYF. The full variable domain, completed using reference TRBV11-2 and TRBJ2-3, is EAGVAQSPRYKIIEKRQSVAFWCNPISGHATLYWYQQILGQGPKLLIQFQNNGVVDDSQLPKDRFSAERLKGVDSTLKIQPAKLEDSAVYLCASSHGQDSNTQYFGPGTRLTVL.

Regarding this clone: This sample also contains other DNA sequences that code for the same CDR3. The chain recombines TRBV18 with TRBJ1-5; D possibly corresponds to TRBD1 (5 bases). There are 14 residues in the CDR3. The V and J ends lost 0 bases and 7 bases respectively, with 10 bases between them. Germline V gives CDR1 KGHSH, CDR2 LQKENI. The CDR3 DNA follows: TGTGCCAGCTCACCACCGGGGGGGAACCAGCCCCAGCATTTT. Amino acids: CASSPPGGNQPQHF. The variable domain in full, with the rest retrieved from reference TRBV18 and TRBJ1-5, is NAGVMQNPRHLVRRRGQEARLRCSPMKGHSHVYWYRQLPEEGLKFMVYLQKENIIDESGMPKERFSAEFPKEGPSILRIQQVVRGDSAAYFCASSPPGGNQPQHFGDGTRLSIL.

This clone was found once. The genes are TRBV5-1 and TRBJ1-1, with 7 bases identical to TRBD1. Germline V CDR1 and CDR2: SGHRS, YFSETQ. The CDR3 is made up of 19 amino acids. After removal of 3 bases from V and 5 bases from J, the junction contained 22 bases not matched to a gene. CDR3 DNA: TGCGCCAGCAGCTCCCGGGACAGCATTCCCCTGGCGCTAGCGACTGAAGCTTTCTTT. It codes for CASSSRDSIPLALATEAFF.

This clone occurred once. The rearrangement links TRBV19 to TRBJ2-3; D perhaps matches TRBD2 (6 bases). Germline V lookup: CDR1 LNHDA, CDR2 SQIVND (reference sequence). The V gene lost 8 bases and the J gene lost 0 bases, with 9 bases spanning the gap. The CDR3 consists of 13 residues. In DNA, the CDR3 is TGTGCCAGTCAGCGGGCGAGCACAGATACGCAGTATTTT. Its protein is CASQRASTDTQYF.

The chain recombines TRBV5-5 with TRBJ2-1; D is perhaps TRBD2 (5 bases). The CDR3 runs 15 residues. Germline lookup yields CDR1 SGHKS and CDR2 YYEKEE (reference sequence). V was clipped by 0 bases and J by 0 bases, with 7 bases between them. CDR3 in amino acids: CASSLEGSSYNEQFF. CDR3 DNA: TGTGCCAGCAGCTTGGAAGGGAGCTCCTACAATGAGCAGTTCTTC.

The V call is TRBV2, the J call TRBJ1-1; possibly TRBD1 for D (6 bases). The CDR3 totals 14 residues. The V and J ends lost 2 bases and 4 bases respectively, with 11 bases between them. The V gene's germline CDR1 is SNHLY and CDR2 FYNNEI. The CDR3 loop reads CASSEKGVGTEAFF. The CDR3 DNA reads TGTGCCAGCAGTGAAAAGGGGGTTGGCACTGAAGCTTTCTTT.

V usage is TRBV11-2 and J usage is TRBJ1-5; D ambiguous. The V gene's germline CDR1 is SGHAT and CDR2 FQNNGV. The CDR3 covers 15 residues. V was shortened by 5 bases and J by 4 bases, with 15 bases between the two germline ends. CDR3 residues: CASSPGSGTNQPQHF. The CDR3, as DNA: TGTGCCAGCAGCCCGGGGTCAGGAACGAATCAGCCCCAGCATTTT.